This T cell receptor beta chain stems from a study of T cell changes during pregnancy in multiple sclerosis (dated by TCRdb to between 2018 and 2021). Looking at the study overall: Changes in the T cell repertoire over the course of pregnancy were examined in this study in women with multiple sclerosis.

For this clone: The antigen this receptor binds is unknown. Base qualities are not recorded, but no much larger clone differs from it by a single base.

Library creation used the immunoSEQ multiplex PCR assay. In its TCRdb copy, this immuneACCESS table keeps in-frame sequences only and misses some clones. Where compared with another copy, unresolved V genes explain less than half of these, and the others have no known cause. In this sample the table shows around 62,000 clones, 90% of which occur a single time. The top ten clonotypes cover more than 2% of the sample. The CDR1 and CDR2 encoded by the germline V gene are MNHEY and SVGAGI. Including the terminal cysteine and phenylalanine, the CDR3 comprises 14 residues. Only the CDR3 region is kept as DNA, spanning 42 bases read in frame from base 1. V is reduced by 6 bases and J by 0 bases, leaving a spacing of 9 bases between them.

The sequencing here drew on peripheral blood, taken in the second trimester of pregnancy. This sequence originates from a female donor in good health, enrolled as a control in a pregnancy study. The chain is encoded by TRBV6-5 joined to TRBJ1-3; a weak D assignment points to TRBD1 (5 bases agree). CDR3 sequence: CASSQGNSGNTIYF. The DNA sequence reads TGTGCCAGCAGCCAGGGCAACTCTGGAAACACCATATATTTT.